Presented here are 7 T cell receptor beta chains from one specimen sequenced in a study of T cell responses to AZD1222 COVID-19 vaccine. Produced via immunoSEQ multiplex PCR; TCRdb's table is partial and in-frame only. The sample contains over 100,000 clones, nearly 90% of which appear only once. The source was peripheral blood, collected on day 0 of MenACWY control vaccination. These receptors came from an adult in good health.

The CDR3 DNA reads TGTGCCAGCAGGGGGAGCCCGGACAAGAACACTGAAGCTTTCTTT. Its translation is CASRGSPDKNTEAFF. The chain joins TRBV9 to TRBJ1-1; D is possibly TRBD1 (5 bases). This CDR3 comprises 15 residues. Germline lookup yields CDR1 SGDLS and CDR2 YYNGEE. The V end lost 5 bases, the J end lost 1 base, and 15 bases lay between the germline ends.

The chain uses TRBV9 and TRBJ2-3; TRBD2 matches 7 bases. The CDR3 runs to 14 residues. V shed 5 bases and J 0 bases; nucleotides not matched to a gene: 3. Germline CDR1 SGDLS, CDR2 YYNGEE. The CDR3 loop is CASSFGRSTDTQYF. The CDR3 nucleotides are TGTGCCAGCAGTTTCGGGAGGAGCACAGATACGCAGTATTTT.

CDR3 in amino acids: CASSDETGGGGYTF. The CDR3 DNA reads as TGTGCCAGCAGTGACGAGACAGGAGGAGGGGGCTACACCTTC. The chain uses TRBV6-4 and TRBJ1-2; tentative D call: TRBD1 (6 bases). This CDR3 is 14 amino acids long. Germline-derived CDR1 and CDR2 are MRHNA and SNTAGT. V was cut by 2 bases and J by 8 bases, with 15 bases left in between.

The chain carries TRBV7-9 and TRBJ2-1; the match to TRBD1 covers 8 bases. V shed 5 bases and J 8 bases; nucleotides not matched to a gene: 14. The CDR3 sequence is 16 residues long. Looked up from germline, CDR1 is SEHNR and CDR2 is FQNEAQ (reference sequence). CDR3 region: CASSRIWARGHYEQFF. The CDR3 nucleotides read TGTGCCAGCAGCCGAATCTGGGCCAGGGGGCATTATGAGCAGTTCTTC.

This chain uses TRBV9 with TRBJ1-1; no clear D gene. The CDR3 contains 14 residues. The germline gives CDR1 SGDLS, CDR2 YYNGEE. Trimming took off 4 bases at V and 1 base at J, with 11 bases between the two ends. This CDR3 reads CASSPGPENTEAFF. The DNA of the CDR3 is TGTGCCAGCAGCCCCGGCCCGGAGAACACTGAAGCTTTCTTT.

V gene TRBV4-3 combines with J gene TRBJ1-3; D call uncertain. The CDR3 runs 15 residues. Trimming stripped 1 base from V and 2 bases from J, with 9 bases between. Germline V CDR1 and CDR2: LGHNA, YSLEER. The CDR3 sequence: CASSQGAGTGNTIYF. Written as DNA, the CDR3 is TGCGCCAGCAGCCAAGGTGCCGGGACTGGAAACACCATATATTTT.

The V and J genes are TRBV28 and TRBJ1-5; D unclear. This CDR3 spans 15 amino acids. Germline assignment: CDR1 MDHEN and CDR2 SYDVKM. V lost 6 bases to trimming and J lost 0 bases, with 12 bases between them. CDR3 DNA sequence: TGTGCCAGCAGCCCCCGATTAGGTAGCAATCAGCCCCAGCATTTT. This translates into CASSPRLGSNQPQHF.